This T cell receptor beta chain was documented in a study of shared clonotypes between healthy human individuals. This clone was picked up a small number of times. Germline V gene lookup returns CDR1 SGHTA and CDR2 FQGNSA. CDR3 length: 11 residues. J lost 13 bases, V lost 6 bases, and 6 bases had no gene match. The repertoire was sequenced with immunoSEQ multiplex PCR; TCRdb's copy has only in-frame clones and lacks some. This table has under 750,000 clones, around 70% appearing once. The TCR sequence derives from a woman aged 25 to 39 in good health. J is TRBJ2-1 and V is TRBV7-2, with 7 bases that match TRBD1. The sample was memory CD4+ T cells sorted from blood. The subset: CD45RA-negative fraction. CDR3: CASRSQGPQFF. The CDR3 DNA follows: TGTGCCAGCAGGTCACAGGGGCCTCAGTTCTTC.